The clone carrying this TCR beta chain showed up just once. Antigen unknown. Data came from immunoSEQ multiplex PCR; TCRdb stores just in-frame clones and leaves some out. The data show approximately 100,000 clones, around nine tenths seen once. There are 15 residues in the CDR3. In germline, CDR1 is MNHEY, CDR2 SVGEGT. The V gene lost 0 bases and the J gene lost 6 bases, with 12 bases spanning the gap. This specimen comes from a study of T cell responses to AZD1222 COVID-19 vaccine. Study-wide background: Combined were second doses at about 4 or about 12 weeks.

Study-level findings and limits: Donors, mostly white British, included more females; clonal diversity was possibly underestimated. Spike-spanning, vaccine-associated CD4 TCRs were dominant at 160-218 and 743-854.

The starting material was peripheral blood, obtained on day 0 of AZD1222 vaccination. The clonotype originates from an adult in good health. The chain uses TRBV6-2 or TRBV6-3 and TRBJ1-5; weak D call: TRBD1 (6 bases). The CDR3 DNA sequence: TGTGCCAGCAGTTACTCTGGGGGGCTGAGTCAGCCCCAGCATTTT. This translates into CASSYSGGLSQPQHF.